This record concerns one T cell receptor beta chain sequence. This specimen belongs to a study of blood T cell repertoires in COVID-19. Overall study context: T cells, B-cell-depleted T cells, or PBMCs supplied cDNA or gDNA.

The CDR3 is made up of 15 amino acids. V shed 4 bases and J shed 0 bases, with 12 bases lying between them. CDR1 and CDR2 from the germline V gene are SGHTA and FQGNSA. Measured with immunoSEQ multiplex PCR; TCRdb has only the in-frame clones, and not every one. The sample holds about 190,000 clones, 84% seen once. Participants spanned ages roughly 18 to 90 years and resided in roughly 22 US areas. The clonotype was recovered from a woman aged 25 to 39 who had recovered from COVID-19. The sample comprised PBMCs or T cells enriched from blood (not recorded which). This chain joins TRBV7-2 and TRBJ1-1; TRBD1 might be the D (5 bases). The CDR3 sequence is CASSSWRDLNTEAFF. DNA of the CDR3: TGTGCCAGCAGCTCCTGGAGGGACCTGAACACTGAAGCTTTCTTT.